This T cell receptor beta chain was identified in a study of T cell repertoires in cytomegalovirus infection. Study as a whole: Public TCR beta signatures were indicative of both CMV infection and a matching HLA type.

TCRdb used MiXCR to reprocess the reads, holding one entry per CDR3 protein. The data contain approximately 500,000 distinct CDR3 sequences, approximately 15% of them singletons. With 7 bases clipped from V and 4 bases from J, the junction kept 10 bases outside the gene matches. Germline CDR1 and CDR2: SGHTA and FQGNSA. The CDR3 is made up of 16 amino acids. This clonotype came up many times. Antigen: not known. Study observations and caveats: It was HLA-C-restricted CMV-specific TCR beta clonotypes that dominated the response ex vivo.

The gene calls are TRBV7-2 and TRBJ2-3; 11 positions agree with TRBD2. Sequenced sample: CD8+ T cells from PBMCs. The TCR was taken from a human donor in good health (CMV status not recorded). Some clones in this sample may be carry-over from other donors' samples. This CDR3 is CASKLAGGMQADTQYF. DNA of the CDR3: TGTGCCAGCAAGCTAGCGGGAGGAATGCAAGCAGATACGCAGTATTTT.